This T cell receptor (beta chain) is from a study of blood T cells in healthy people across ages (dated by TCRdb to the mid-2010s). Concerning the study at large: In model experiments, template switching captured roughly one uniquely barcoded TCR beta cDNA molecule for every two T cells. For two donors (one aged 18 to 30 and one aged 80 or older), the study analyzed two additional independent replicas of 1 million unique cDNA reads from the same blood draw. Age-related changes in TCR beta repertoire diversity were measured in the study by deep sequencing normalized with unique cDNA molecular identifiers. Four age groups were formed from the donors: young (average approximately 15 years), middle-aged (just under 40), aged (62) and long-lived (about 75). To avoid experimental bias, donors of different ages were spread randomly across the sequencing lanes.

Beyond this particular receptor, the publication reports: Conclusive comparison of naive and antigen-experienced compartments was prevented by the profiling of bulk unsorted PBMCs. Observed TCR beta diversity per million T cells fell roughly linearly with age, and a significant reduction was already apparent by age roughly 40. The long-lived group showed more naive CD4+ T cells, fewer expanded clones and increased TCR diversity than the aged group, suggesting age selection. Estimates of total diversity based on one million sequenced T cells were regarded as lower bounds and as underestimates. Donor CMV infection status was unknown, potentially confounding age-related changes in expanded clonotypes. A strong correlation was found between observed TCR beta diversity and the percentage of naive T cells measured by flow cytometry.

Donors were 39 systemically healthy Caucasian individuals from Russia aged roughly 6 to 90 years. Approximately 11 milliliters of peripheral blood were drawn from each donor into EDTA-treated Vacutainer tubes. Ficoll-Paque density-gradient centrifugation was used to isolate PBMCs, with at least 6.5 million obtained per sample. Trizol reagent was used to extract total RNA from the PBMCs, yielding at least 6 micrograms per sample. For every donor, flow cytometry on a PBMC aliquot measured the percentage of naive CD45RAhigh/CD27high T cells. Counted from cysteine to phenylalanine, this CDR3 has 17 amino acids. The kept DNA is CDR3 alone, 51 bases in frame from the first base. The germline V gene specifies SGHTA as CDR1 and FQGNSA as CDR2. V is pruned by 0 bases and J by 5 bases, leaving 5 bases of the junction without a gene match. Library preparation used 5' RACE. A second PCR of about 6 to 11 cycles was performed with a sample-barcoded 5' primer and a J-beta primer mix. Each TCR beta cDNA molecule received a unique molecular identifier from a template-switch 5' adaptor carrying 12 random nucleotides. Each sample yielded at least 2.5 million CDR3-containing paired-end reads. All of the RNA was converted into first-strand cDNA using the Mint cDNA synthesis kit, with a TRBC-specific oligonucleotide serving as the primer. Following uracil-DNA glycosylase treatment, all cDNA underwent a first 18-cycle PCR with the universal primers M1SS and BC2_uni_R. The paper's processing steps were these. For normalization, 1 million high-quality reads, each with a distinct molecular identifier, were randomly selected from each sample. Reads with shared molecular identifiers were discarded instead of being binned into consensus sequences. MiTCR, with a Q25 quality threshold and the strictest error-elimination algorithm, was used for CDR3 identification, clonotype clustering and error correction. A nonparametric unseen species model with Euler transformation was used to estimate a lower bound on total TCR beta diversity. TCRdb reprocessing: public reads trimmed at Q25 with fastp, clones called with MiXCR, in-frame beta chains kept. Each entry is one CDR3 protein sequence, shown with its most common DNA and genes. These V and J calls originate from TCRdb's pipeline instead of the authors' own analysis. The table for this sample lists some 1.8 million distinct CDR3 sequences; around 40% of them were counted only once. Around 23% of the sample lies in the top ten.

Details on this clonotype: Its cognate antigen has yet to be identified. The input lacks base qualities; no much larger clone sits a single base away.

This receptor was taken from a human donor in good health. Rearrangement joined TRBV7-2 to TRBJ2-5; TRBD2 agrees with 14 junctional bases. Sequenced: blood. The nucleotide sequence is TGTGCCAGCAGCTTAGCGGGACTAGCGGGGGCGTCGGAGACCCAGTACTTC. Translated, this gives CASSLAGLAGASETQYF. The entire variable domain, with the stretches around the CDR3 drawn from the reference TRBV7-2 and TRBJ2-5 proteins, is GAGVSQSPSNKVTEKGKDVELRCDPISGHTALYWYRQSLGQGLEFLIYFQGNSAPDKSGLPSDRFSAERTGGSVSTLTIQRTQQEDSAVYLCASSLAGLAGASETQYFGPGTRLLVL.